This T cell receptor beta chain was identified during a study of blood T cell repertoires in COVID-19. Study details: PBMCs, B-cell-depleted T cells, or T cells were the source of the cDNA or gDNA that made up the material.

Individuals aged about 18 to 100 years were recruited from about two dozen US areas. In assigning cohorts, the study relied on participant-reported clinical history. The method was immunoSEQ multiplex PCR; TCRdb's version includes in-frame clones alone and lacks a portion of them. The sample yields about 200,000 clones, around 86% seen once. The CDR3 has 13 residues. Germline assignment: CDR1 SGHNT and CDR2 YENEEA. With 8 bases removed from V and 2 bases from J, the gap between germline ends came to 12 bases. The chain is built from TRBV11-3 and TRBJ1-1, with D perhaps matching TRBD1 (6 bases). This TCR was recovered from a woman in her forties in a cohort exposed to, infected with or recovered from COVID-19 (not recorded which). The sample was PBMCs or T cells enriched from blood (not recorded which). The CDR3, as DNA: TGTGCCAGCTGCCGACAGGTCAACACTGAAGCTTTCTTT. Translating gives CASCRQVNTEAFF.